A selection of T cell receptor beta chains follows, all from one sample in a study of T cell responses to AZD1222 COVID-19 vaccine. The assay was immunoSEQ multiplex PCR, and TCRdb's table has in-frame clones only and misses some. Among over 130,000 clones listed, around 91% were seen once. The specimen comprised peripheral blood, sampled on day 0 of AZD1222 vaccination. These receptors originate from an adult in good health. The CDR3 runs from the conserved cysteine through the conserved F or W. A D gene is named only where the DNA matches it firmly. Size is omitted from some rows. Given values are once, few, many or a class for expanded clones.

j_call | d_call | cdr3_length | clone_size | v_call | cdr3_nt | cdr3_aa
TRBJ1-5 | - | 13 | - | TRBV27 | TGTGCCAGCGCCAAAGACCCCGCTCAGCCCCAGCATTTT | CASAKDPAQPQHF
TRBJ2-7 | - | 15 | - | TRBV28 | TGTGCCAGCAGTTTAGCCCAGGAAAGAGCCTACGAGCAGTACTTC | CASSLAQERAYEQYF
TRBJ2-7 | TRBD1 | 19 | once | TRBV3-1/TRBV3-2 | TGTGCCAGCAGCCAAGATCCTAGGGGGCGCGTTCTAATTGCCTACGAGCAGTACTTC | CASSQDPRGRVLIAYEQYF
TRBJ1-6 | - | 15 | - | TRBV28 | TGTGCCAGCAGCCCCAGTGCGGGCGGAAATTCACCCCTCCACTTT | CASSPSAGGNSPLHF
TRBJ2-3 | TRBD2 | 14 | once | TRBV6-4 | TGTGCCAGCAGAGCGGGGGGCGGTTCAGATACGCAGTATTTT | CASRAGGGSDTQYF
TRBJ2-1 | - | 13 | - | TRBV9 | TGTGCCAGCAGCCTTAGCTCCTACAATGAGCAGTTCTTC | CASSLSSYNEQFF
TRBJ1-5 | TRBD1 | 16 | few | TRBV28 | TGTGCCAGCAGTTCCCCCCGCGACAGGGAGCGTCAGCCCCAGCATTTT | CASSSPRDRERQPQHF
TRBJ2-4 | - | 14 | - | TRBV21-1 | TGTGCCAGCAGCAAAGGGACAGGCAAAAACATTCAGTACTTC | CASSKGTGKNIQYF
TRBJ2-1 | TRBD2 | 16 | - | TRBV29-1 | TGCAGCGTACGGCTAGCGGGAGGGGGCTCCTACAATGAGCAGTTCTTC | CSVRLAGGGSYNEQFF
TRBJ2-2 | - | 14 | - | TRBV6-2/TRBV6-3 | TGTGCCAGCAGTTACTCGACTAGCACCGGGGAGCTGTTTTTT | CASSYSTSTGELFF
TRBJ1-2 | - | 14 | - | TRBV27 | TGTGCCAGCAGTTTAATGAGGGGCGAAGGGGGCTACACCTTC | CASSLMRGEGGYTF
TRBJ1-2 | - | 11 | - | TRBV5-1 | TGCGCCAGCAGCTCTAACTATGGCTACACCTTC | CASSSNYGYTF
TRBJ2-3 | - | 14 | - | TRBV14 | TGTGCCAGCAGCCAAGATCTTGGGCCGTGGACGCAGTATTTT | CASSQDLGPWTQYF
TRBJ1-1 | - | 11 | - | TRBV25-1 | TGTGCCAGCAGTGTAGGATCCGAAGCTTTCTTT | CASSVGSEAFF
TRBJ2-5 | TRBD2 | 14 | few | TRBV11-2 | TGTGCCAGCCTTAGCGGGCACCTTACGCAGACCCAGTACTTC | CASLSGHLTQTQYF
TRBJ2-1 | - | 13 | - | TRBV19 | TGTGCCAGTAGCCCTACCTCCTACAATGAGCAGTTCTTC | CASSPTSYNEQFF
TRBJ2-7 | - | 12 | once | TRBV20-1 | TGCAGTGCTAGTTTCCAAGCCTACGAGCAGTACTTC | CSASFQAYEQYF
TRBJ2-1 | TRBD2 | 16 | - | TRBV11-1 | TGTGCCAGCAGCCCATCGGGTAGCGGGGCCCAGAGGGAGCAGTTCTTC | CASSPSGSGAQREQFF
TRBJ1-2 | - | 15 | - | TRBV9 | TGTGCCAGCAGCTCCCGAAGTGGGGGGAACTATGGCTACACCTTC | CASSSRSGGNYGYTF
TRBJ2-7 | TRBD1 | 14 | - | TRBV27 | TGTGCCAGCAGTTGGGACAGGGGGCATTACGAGCAGTACTTC | CASSWDRGHYEQYF